This T cell receptor beta chain comes out of a study of blood T cells in healthy people across ages. Study-level background: There was about one barcoded beta molecule captured by template switching per two T cells.

A J-beta primer mix and a sample-barcoded 5' primer were used in a second PCR of about 7 to 11 cycles. TCRdb recomputed calls from the 5' RACE reads with MiXCR, one row per CDR3 protein. The table shows 980,000 or so distinct CDR3 sequences, with about 44% occurring only once. This clonotype has a count of ten or more. Antigen: not known. Each sample provided at least 5.5 micrograms of extracted total RNA. The study's findings and limits: The CMV status of each donor remained undetermined, and this could have confounded shifts in expanded clonotypes. Compared with aged donors, long-lived donors showed fewer expanded clones, suggesting selection.

The trim removed 1 base at V and 4 bases at J, leaving 4 bases unmatched. CDR1 is LGHNA and CDR2 is YSLEER in the germline V gene. This CDR3 is 16 amino acids long. The receptor was derived from a young man in good health. V is TRBV4-3 and J is TRBJ2-1, with TRBD2 matching over 10 bases. The sequenced sample consisted of blood. CDR3 nucleotides: TGCGCCAGCAGCCAAGCGCCTAGCGGGGGTTACAATGAGCAGTTCTTC. This gives the protein CASSQAPSGGYNEQFF.